This T cell receptor beta chain was documented in a study of T cell repertoires in cytomegalovirus infection. Study-wide context: Both a matching HLA type and CMV infection were indicated by public TCR beta signatures.

Via MiXCR, TCRdb re-called the reads, giving one row per CDR3 protein. The sample holds fewer than 300,000 distinct CDR3 sequences, around 25% seen once. V gave up 7 bases and J gave up 8 bases, with 20 bases separating them. Germline V CDR1 and CDR2: DFQATT, SNEGSKA (reference sequence). The CDR3 length is 13 residues. V and J are TRBV20-1 and TRBJ1-2; a possible D gene is TRBD1 (6 bases). The TCR sequence derives from a human donor in good health (CMV status not recorded). Some clones in this sample may be carry-over from other donors' samples. Sample: PBMCs. The CDR3 here is CSGRDTNRWGYTF. The CDR3 DNA reads as TGCAGTGGGAGGGACACCAACCGCTGGGGCTACACCTTC.